The 23 T cell receptor beta chains presented below share a single source sample, sequenced in a study of shared T cell receptors in the human thymus. Measured with immunoSEQ multiplex PCR; TCRdb has only the in-frame clones, and not every one. The data hold around 730,000 clones, with approximately 83% observed a single time. The same data also contributed to another study, on human thymus T cells.

The specimen was thymocytes. Receptors originate from a girl under three years old with a congenital heart defect.

The chain joins TRBV27 to TRBJ2-2, with D possibly TRBD1 on 5 matching bases. The V gene's germline CDR1 is MNHEY and CDR2 SMNVEV (reference sequence). Trimming pared 5 bases from V and 1 base from J, leaving 14 bases between. This CDR3 is 16 amino acids long. The CDR3 here is CASSQTDLLNTGELFF. CDR3 sequence (DNA): TGTGCCAGCAGTCAGACAGATCTCCTGAACACCGGGGAGCTGTTTTTT.

The chain links TRBV23-1 to TRBJ2-5; no definite D call. TRBV23-1 is labeled an ORF, and its function is uncertain. This CDR3 comprises 14 residues. V was cut by 0 bases and J by 2 bases, with 7 bases left in between. In DNA form, the CDR3 reads TGCGCCAGCAGTCAATCAGGAGTACAAGAGACCCAGTACTTC. Amino acid sequence: CASSQSGVQETQYF.

In the case of this clone: Other DNA sequences of this sample code for an identical CDR3. The genes are TRBV28 and TRBJ1-6; possible D gene TRBD1, 5 bases. Trimming removed 3 bases from V and 0 bases from J, with 6 bases in between. Germline CDR1 reads MDHEN; CDR2 reads SYDVKM. The CDR3 runs to 15 residues. Here the CDR3 reads CASSFQGSYNSPLHF. The DNA of the CDR3 is TGTGCCAGCAGTTTTCAGGGCTCCTATAATTCACCCCTCCACTTT.

The genes are TRBV5-1 and TRBJ2-1, with 9 bases aligning to TRBD1. The trim removed 2 bases at V and 4 bases at J, leaving 13 bases unmatched. Germline V CDR1 and CDR2: SGHRS, YFSETQ. The CDR3 length is 18 residues. CDR3 protein: CASSFTPGTGFRYNEQFF. The CDR3, as DNA: TGCGCCAGCAGCTTTACTCCCGGGACAGGGTTCAGGTACAATGAGCAGTTCTTC.

The chain is built from TRBV5-4 and TRBJ2-3; D gene unclear. Trimming left V 5 bases short and J 4 bases short, with 20 bases between. This CDR3 spans 16 amino acids. Germline V CDR1 and CDR2: SGHNT, YYREEE (reference sequence). In DNA form, the CDR3 reads TGTGCCAGCAGTTACTACACGCCTCCAGCAGCAGATACGCAGTATTTT. Encoded protein: CASSYYTPPAADTQYF.

The rearrangement joins TRBV6-4 to TRBJ2-2; 8 bases line up with TRBD1. Germline-derived CDR1 and CDR2 are MRHNA and SNTAGT. J lost 3 bases, V lost 6 bases, and 6 bases had no gene match. This CDR3 has 15 amino acids. In DNA, the CDR3 is TGTGCCAGCAGGCCGACAGGGGAGGACACCGGGGAGCTGTTTTTT. It specifies CASRPTGEDTGELFF.

The chain recombines TRBV10-2 with TRBJ1-2; 7 bases are a match to TRBD1. The CDR3 totals 17 residues. The trim removed 7 bases at V and 0 bases at J, leaving 14 bases unmatched. Germline lookup yields CDR1 WSHSY and CDR2 SAAADI. The CDR3 is CASKGIPRTGSNYGYTF. The CDR3 DNA reads TGCGCCAGCAAGGGGATACCTCGGACAGGATCTAACTATGGCTACACCTTC.

On this clone: The identical CDR3 is also encoded by other nucleotide sequences in the sample. The V gene is TRBV7-6, the J gene TRBJ1-6; D is unresolved. There are 19 residues in the CDR3. Germline V gene data show CDR1 as SGHVS and CDR2 as FNYEAQ. Trimming stripped 5 bases from V and 4 bases from J, with 24 bases between. Here the CDR3 reads CASSPLRGADVAYNSPLHF. Here the CDR3 DNA reads TGTGCCAGCAGCCCCCTTCGGGGAGCGGATGTCGCTTATAATTCACCCCTCCACTTT.

The chain couples TRBV4-1 to TRBJ2-1; maybe TRBD2 (6 bases). The CDR3 is 15 residues long. CDR1 is MGHRA, CDR2 YSYEKL, per germline. V dropped 0 bases and J dropped 5 bases, with 11 bases sitting between them. The CDR3 nucleotides are TGCGCCAGCAGCCAAGATCCGGGACTTAACAATGAGCAGTTCTTC. Translating it yields CASSQDPGLNNEQFF.

The chain couples TRBV4-2 to TRBJ1-4; D unresolved. Looked up from germline, CDR1 is LGHNA and CDR2 is YNFKEQ. Trimming stripped 3 bases from V and 6 bases from J, with 2 bases between. The length of the CDR3 is 11 residues. CDR3 sequence reads: CASSHDEKLFF. The CDR3 nucleotides are TGTGCCAGCAGCCACGATGAAAAACTGTTTTTT.

This chain connects TRBV10-1 to TRBJ2-1; TRBD2 aligns across 11 bases. Germline V lookup: CDR1 WNHNN, CDR2 SYGVQD (reference sequence). Losses at the gene ends were 7 bases for V and 4 bases for J; bases not matched to a gene: 9. CDR3 length equals 16 residues. CDR3: CASKKLAGDPYNEQFF. CDR3 coding DNA: TGCGCCAGCAAAAAACTAGCGGGGGACCCATACAATGAGCAGTTCTTC.

The chain recombines TRBV18 with TRBJ2-1, with 13 bases identical to TRBD2. The germline V gene has CDR1 KGHSH and CDR2 LQKENI. Unmatched junction bases numbered 0, after V lost 2 bases and J lost 5 bases. The CDR3 has 15 amino acids. DNA of the CDR3: TGTGCCAGCTCACCAGGGACTAGCGGGAACAATGAGCAGTTCTTC. It encodes CASSPGTSGNNEQFF.

The rearrangement joins TRBV11-3 to TRBJ2-6; 10 bases fit TRBD1. In germline, CDR1 is SGHNT, CDR2 YENEEA. The CDR3 consists of 17 residues. With 5 bases clipped from V and 0 bases from J, the junction kept 4 bases outside the gene matches. For the CDR3, the DNA is TGTGCCAGCAGCCCCGGGACAGGGGTCTCTGGGGCCAACGTCCTGACTTTC. As protein: CASSPGTGVSGANVLTF.

The chain joins TRBV5-8 to TRBJ2-3; 8 bases fit TRBD2. The CDR3 extends over 14 amino acids. J gave up 4 bases and V 10 bases, and 11 bases lay outside the gene matches. Germline-derived CDR1 and CDR2 are SGHTS and YDEGEE. In DNA form, the CDR3 reads TGTGCCTCAGCGGGGGTAGGAGGGGCAGATACGCAGTATTTT. This codes for CASAGVGGADTQYF.

DNA of the CDR3: TGTGCCAGCAGTTTAAGAGGGTCCTCTGGGGCCAACGTCCTGACTTTC. The encoded protein is CASSLRGSSGANVLTF. The J gene is TRBJ2-6, the V gene TRBV28; D might be TRBD2 (5 bases). Trimming shortened V by 2 bases and J by 0 bases, and 8 bases separated the two germline ends. Germline CDR1 and CDR2: MDHEN and SYDVKM. The CDR3 has 16 residues.

The chain carries TRBV5-1 and TRBJ2-1; D call uncertain. Trimming took off 5 bases at V and 7 bases at J, with 13 bases between the two ends. The CDR3 is made up of 13 amino acids. Germline-derived CDR1 and CDR2 are SGHRS and YFSETQ. In DNA form, the CDR3 reads TGCGCCAGCAGATACGCGGTAGGAAATGAGCAGTTCTTC. Amino acids: CASRYAVGNEQFF.

V and J are TRBV19 and TRBJ2-1, with 14 bases identical to TRBD2. Germline V gene data show CDR1 as LNHDA and CDR2 as SQIVND (reference sequence). The ends lost 5 bases at V and 9 bases at J; junction bases unmatched: 9. The CDR3 length is 16 residues. CDR3 coding DNA: TGTGCCAGTAGTTTGGACGGGACTAGCGGGGGTATTGAGCAGTTCTTC. Translated: CASSLDGTSGGIEQFF.

This chain joins TRBV2 and TRBJ1-1; the D gene is possibly TRBD1 (6 bases). Trimming stripped 6 bases from V and 7 bases from J, with 6 bases between. This CDR3 is 10 amino acids long. CDR1 is SNHLY and CDR2 is FYNNEI in the germline V gene. The CDR3 DNA reads as TGTGCCAGCAGGGACAGTGAAGCTTTCTTT. This encodes CASRDSEAFF.

This chain joins TRBV30 and TRBJ2-1, with 8 bases fitting TRBD2. J lost 4 bases, V lost 5 bases, and 10 bases had no gene match. The CDR3 is 15 amino acids. The germline V gene encodes CDR1 GTSNPN and CDR2 SVGIG (reference sequence). The CDR3 coding sequence is TGTGCCTGGGGGGACGGGACTAGTCTTTACAATGAGCAGTTCTTC. Amino acid sequence: CAWGDGTSLYNEQFF.

This clone was found a few times. The rearrangement uses TRBV29-1 and TRBJ2-1; the D is unclear. Germline V gene data show CDR1 as SQVTM and CDR2 as ANQGSEA. This CDR3 comprises 14 residues. Trimming took off 6 bases at V and 5 bases at J, with 17 bases between the two ends. The CDR3 here is CSVHDSYADNEQFF. The CDR3 DNA reads as TGCAGCGTCCACGACTCTTACGCCGACAATGAGCAGTTCTTC.

This clone was seen a few times. This chain connects TRBV27 to TRBJ1-2; 7 positions match TRBD1. The V segment lost 5 bases and the J segment 0 bases; nucleotides outside the gene matches: 6. CDR1 MNHEY and CDR2 SMNVEV come from the germline V gene (reference sequence). The CDR3 runs 15 residues. This CDR3 reads CASSRRQGANYGYTF. DNA for the CDR3: TGTGCCAGCAGTCGCAGACAGGGAGCTAACTATGGCTACACCTTC.

V and J are TRBV12-5 and TRBJ1-2; possibly TRBD1 for D (5 bases). This CDR3 has 15 amino acids. Looked up from germline, CDR1 is LGHNT and CDR2 is FRNRAP. Trimming pared 5 bases from V and 4 bases from J, leaving 17 bases between. The chain's CDR3 is CASGPNRSCFYGYTF. CDR3 nucleotide sequence: TGTGCTAGTGGTCCCAACAGGAGTTGTTTCTATGGCTACACCTTC.

This clone was found once. The chain couples TRBV14 to TRBJ1-6; the D gene is possibly TRBD1 (6 bases). The CDR3 covers 17 residues. Per the germline V gene, CDR1 is SGHDN and CDR2 is FVKESK. Trimming removed 4 bases at V and 10 bases at J, with 23 bases between. Written as DNA, the CDR3 is TGTGCCAGCAGCCGACGGGACACCGAAAGGGCTTGGTCACCCCTCCACTTT. Translating it yields CASSRRDTERAWSPLHF.